What follows describes a single T cell receptor beta chain. The CDR3 contains 15 residues. Per germline, CDR1 SQVTM and CDR2 ANQGSEA. Unmatched junction bases numbered 4, after V lost 1 base and J lost 3 bases. The sample belongs to a study of blood T cell repertoires in COVID-19. Study as a whole: Some COVID-19 samples were acute and others convalescent; all came from the United States, Italy and Spain. PBMCs, B-cell-depleted T cells, or T cells were the source of the cDNA or gDNA that made up the material.

Here immunoSEQ multiplex PCR was the method, and the copy in TCRdb shows in-frame clones only, minus some. The sample lists over 250,000 clones, roughly 80% occurring once. Those who participated ranged in age from roughly 18 to 90 years and resided in 20 to 30 US areas. Exposed participants came across a COVID-19 case within 2 weeks before study entry. The sequenced sample was PBMCs or T cells enriched from blood (not recorded which). This chain connects TRBV29-1 to TRBJ2-1; 9 bases agree with TRBD1. The receptor was derived from a man aged 35 to 55 who had been exposed to COVID-19. The CDR3 region is CSVEGWDRVYNEQFF. CDR3 nucleotides: TGCAGCGTTGAAGGGTGGGACAGGGTCTACAATGAGCAGTTCTTC.